Listed here is a single T cell receptor (beta chain). What it recognizes is unknown. The sample belongs to a study of T cell responses to AZD1222 COVID-19 vaccine. As for the study in general: Second-dose timings of about 4 or about 12 weeks were pooled. Whole-study results and caveats: When two AZD1222 doses had been given, Spike-specific TCR breadth and depth rose. Among spike-specific TCRs, nearly half reportedly target unmutated variant regions. The study identified only six AZD1222 recipients as seropositive at baseline.

The table came from immunoSEQ multiplex PCR; TCRdb's copy has only in-frame clones and leaves some out. The data show roughly 120,000 clones, with about four fifths seen just once and around 9.9% held by the top ten. Here the sequenced sample was peripheral blood, taken on day 0 of AZD1222 vaccination. This TCR derives from an adult in good health.

The CDR3 DNA is TGTGCCAGCAGCTTCGGCGGCGGGAGGGCCGGTTACAATGAGCAGTTCTTC. Translated, it gives CASSFGGGRAGYNEQFF. The chain carries TRBV5-6 and TRBJ2-1; TRBD2 matches at 9 bases. From germline, CDR1 is SGHDT and CDR2 YYEEEE. The CDR3 consists of 17 residues. V lost 2 bases, J lost 4 bases, and 10 bases stayed unmatched.